A single sample is the source of the 20 T cell receptor beta chains below, sequenced in a study of T cell repertoires in cytomegalovirus infection. Their recognized antigens are unknown. TCRdb redid the calling of the reads with MiXCR, one entry per CDR3 protein. Found here are 800,000 to 950,000 distinct CDR3 sequences, about 31% of them singletons; the top ten hold around 12%. This material consisted of cultured CD8+ T cells from PBMCs, taken from culture after CMV antigen stimulation. The receptors come from a human donor in good health (CMV status not recorded). Some clones in this sample may be carry-over from other donors' samples.

This clonotype was counted a few times. The chain has TRBV5-1 and TRBJ2-3; D assignment may be TRBD1 or TRBD2 (5 bases each). From germline, CDR1 is SGHRS and CDR2 YFSETQ. With 3 bases removed from V and 10 bases from J, the gap between germline ends came to 15 bases. There are 13 residues in the CDR3. CDR3 loop: CASSSLGVEAQYF. The CDR3 DNA reads TGCGCCAGCAGCTCGCTGGGGGTCGAGGCGCAGTATTTT.

This clonotype appeared a few times. The V gene is TRBV5-4, the J gene TRBJ2-2; D could derive from TRBD1 or TRBD2 (5 bases each). This CDR3 spans 15 amino acids. V dropped 3 bases and J dropped 6 bases, with 15 bases sitting between them. The germline V gene encodes CDR1 SGHNT and CDR2 YYREEE (reference sequence). The CDR3 region has the DNA TGTGCCAGCAGCTCGGGGACCACCCGGGCCGGGGAGCTGTTTTTT. The encoded protein is CASSSGTTRAGELFF.

The chain links TRBV12-5 to TRBJ2-3, with TRBD2 matching 9 bases. The V gene's germline CDR1 is LGHNT and CDR2 FRNRAP. This CDR3 is 15 amino acids long. J gave up 0 bases and V 6 bases, and 4 bases lay outside the gene matches. The CDR3 DNA follows: TGTGCTAGTGGACGACTAGCGGTTAGCACAGATACGCAGTATTTT. This codes for CASGRLAVSTDTQYF.

The CDR3 here is CASSLRSGGSYNEQFF. As DNA, the CDR3 is TGTGCCAGCAGCTTAAGGAGCGGAGGCTCCTACAATGAGCAGTTCTTC. This chain joins TRBV7-6 and TRBJ2-1; TRBD2 is a possible D gene (5 bases). CDR3 length: 16 residues. Germline assignment: CDR1 SGHVS and CDR2 FNYEAQ. Trimming stripped 2 bases from V and 0 bases from J, with 11 bases between.

The chain uses TRBV12-3 or TRBV12-4 and TRBJ2-1; D ambiguous. V was clipped by 6 bases and J by 8 bases, with 11 bases between them. The CDR3 totals 12 residues. The CDR3 reads CASSPPSDEQFF. The CDR3 DNA follows: TGTGCCAGCAGCCCCCCGAGCGATGAGCAGTTCTTC.

This clonotype was detected ten times or more. The chain uses TRBV6-1 and TRBJ2-3, with D unclear. Germline values: CDR1 MNHNS, CDR2 SASEGT. The CDR3 is 18 amino acids. V was clipped by 0 bases and J by 4 bases, with 20 bases between them. CDR3 bases: TGTGCCAGCAGTGAAGCGCTGGCAGTTTCGGCCGTGTCAGATACGCAGTATTTT. Translated, it gives CASSEALAVSAVSDTQYF.

The chain joins TRBV6-8 to TRBJ1-1; 12 nucleotides line up with TRBD1. Germline V lookup: CDR1 MNHGY, CDR2 SAAAGT. The CDR3 extends over 18 amino acids. V shed 4 bases, J shed 1 base, and the junction held 10 bases outside the gene matches. The CDR3 loop is CASSFTRDRGRRNTEAFF. The DNA for the CDR3 is TGTGCCAGCAGTTTCACCCGGGACAGGGGGCGCAGGAACACTGAAGCTTTCTTT.

A few counts support this clonotype. The CDR3 here is CASRPSFGLTDTQYF. The CDR3 nucleotides read TGTGCCAGCAGGCCTAGCTTTGGGCTGACAGATACGCAGTATTTT. The genes are TRBV9 and TRBJ2-3; maybe TRBD2 (5 bases). The CDR3 runs to 15 residues. Trimming took off 5 bases at V and 3 bases at J, with 16 bases between the two ends. Germline V gene lookup returns CDR1 SGDLS and CDR2 YYNGEE.

This clonotype was observed a handful of times. V gene TRBV5-6 combines with J gene TRBJ2-4; TRBD2 aligns across 12 bases. Germline V gene data show CDR1 as SGHDT and CDR2 as YYEEEE. The ends lost 3 bases at V and 4 bases at J; junction bases unmatched: 5. The CDR3 extends over 16 amino acids. The CDR3 sequence: CASSSASGGDKNIQYF. As DNA, the CDR3 is TGTGCCAGCAGCTCCGCTAGCGGGGGGGATAAAAACATTCAGTACTTC.

CDR3 bases: TGTGCCAGCAGTGAAGCCCCAGACTACGAGCAGTACGTC. Amino acids: CASSEAPDYEQYV. The gene calls are TRBV6-1 and TRBJ2-7; D is uncertain. CDR1 is MNHNS, CDR2 SASEGT, per germline. This CDR3 is built from 13 residues. V gave up 0 bases and J gave up 3 bases, with 6 bases separating them.

This clonotype was observed many times. The rearrangement joins TRBV12-3 or TRBV12-4 to TRBJ2-3, with D possibly matching TRBD2 (5 bases). Trimming shortened V by 2 bases and J by 2 bases, and 8 bases separated the two germline ends. CDR3 length equals 14 residues. Written as DNA, the CDR3 is TGTGCCAGCAGTTTATCCCTAGCCACAGATACGCAGTATTTT. Amino acids: CASSLSLATDTQYF.

This clonotype was seen only a few times. The chain employs TRBV5-4 and TRBJ2-7; 9 bases map to TRBD2. This CDR3 is 15 amino acids long. Per the germline V gene, CDR1 is SGHNT and CDR2 is YYREEE (reference sequence). J lost 7 bases, V lost 3 bases, and 11 bases had no gene match. CDR3 amino acids: CASSSQGRGGREQYF. In nucleotides, the CDR3 is TGTGCCAGCAGCTCCCAAGGGCGGGGGGGCCGGGAGCAGTACTTC.

This chain joins TRBV4-3 and TRBJ2-1; 7 positions agree with TRBD2. Trimming took 5 bases from V and 6 from J; bases not matched to a gene: 10. This CDR3 is 15 amino acids long. The germline V gene encodes CDR1 LGHNA and CDR2 YSLEER. The DNA of the CDR3 is TGCGCCAGCAGCGTAGAGCGGGGTTTGGGCAATGAGCAGTTCTTC. This gives the protein CASSVERGLGNEQFF.

V gene TRBV11-1 combines with J gene TRBJ2-7; no clear D. V was clipped by 6 bases and J by 6 bases, with 9 bases between them. The CDR3 extends over 11 amino acids. The germline gives CDR1 SGHAT, CDR2 FQDESV (reference sequence). CDR3 residues: CASSHSREQYF. In nucleotides, the CDR3 is TGTGCCAGCAGTCACAGTCGCGAGCAGTACTTC.

The rearrangement uses TRBV20-1 and TRBJ2-5; 8 positions agree with TRBD2. Germline V CDR1 and CDR2: DFQATT, SNEGSKA (reference sequence). There are 16 residues in the CDR3. V shed 3 bases, J shed 4 bases, and the junction held 13 bases outside the gene matches. CDR3 region: CSARGAGGGPGETQYF. The CDR3 DNA reads as TGCAGTGCTAGGGGGGCCGGCGGGGGGCCCGGAGAGACCCAGTACTTC.

This clonotype was counted once. The genes are TRBV12-3 or TRBV12-4 and TRBJ1-5; D gene unclear. V was cut by 3 bases and J by 0 bases, with 15 bases left in between. The CDR3 totals 17 residues. The CDR3 protein is CASSFAPPPYSNQPQHF. In nucleotides, the CDR3 is TGTGCCAGCAGTTTCGCCCCCCCACCCTATAGCAATCAGCCCCAGCATTTT.

This clonotype has only a few counts. The chain joins TRBV27 to TRBJ1-2, with TRBD1 identical over 10 bases. The CDR3 sequence is 15 residues long. Germline lookup yields CDR1 MNHEY and CDR2 SMNVEV (reference sequence). Losses at the gene ends were 4 bases for V and 4 bases for J; bases not matched to a gene: 6. The CDR3 sequence: CASSSSDRGSYGYTF. CDR3 bases: TGTGCCAGCAGTTCCTCGGACAGGGGGAGCTATGGCTACACCTTC.

This chain uses TRBV7-6 with TRBJ1-2, with no clear D. The CDR3 runs to 14 residues. Germline V gives CDR1 SGHVS, CDR2 FNYEAQ. V dropped 4 bases and J dropped 8 bases, with 17 bases sitting between them. This CDR3 is CASSSTPRVLGYTF. In DNA form, the CDR3 reads TGTGCCAGCAGCTCAACCCCCCGGGTTTTAGGCTACACCTTC.

This clonotype was seen at least ten times. The chain combines TRBV12-3 or TRBV12-4 with TRBJ2-1; 7 bases are a match to TRBD1. The V gene end was trimmed by 6 bases and the J gene end by 2 bases; junction bases not matched to a gene: 7. The CDR3 sequence is 15 residues long. DNA of the CDR3: TGTGCCAGCAGCCCAGGGGGTTTCACCTACAATGAGCAGTTCTTC. Translation: CASSPGGFTYNEQFF.

This clonotype came up many times. The gene calls are TRBV7-2 and TRBJ2-3; the match to TRBD2 covers 9 bases. Germline V gene data show CDR1 as SGHTA and CDR2 as FQGNSA. V was clipped by 1 base and J by 0 bases; unmatched bases: 14. CDR3 length: 20 amino acids. CDR3 residues: CASSLEVVLAGLTSTDTQYF. The CDR3 DNA sequence: TGTGCCAGCAGCTTAGAGGTTGTGCTAGCGGGACTTACTAGCACAGATACGCAGTATTTT.